This T cell receptor (beta chain) is from a study of Graves' ophthalmopathy and Graves' hyperthyroidism. Regarding the study as a whole: The model's prediction of ophthalmopathy progression had 70.59% sensitivity and roughly 72% specificity. Most expanded clonotypes from thyroid (those above 0.001 frequency) were also found in blood.

This clonotype was picked up a small number of times. Its antigen remains unidentified. With 2 bases removed from V and 3 bases from J, the gap between germline ends came to 14 bases. The CDR3 extends over 15 amino acids. Looked up from germline, CDR1 is LGHDT and CDR2 is YNNKEL (reference sequence). Hyperthyroidism cases were recent diagnoses of under 2 months' duration in people aged 18 to 65. The sequenced template was RNA, covering the TCR beta CDR3 region. HTBI primers served in a first-round RT-PCR, which a second-round multiplex PCR followed. MiXCR was run by TCRdb on the multiplex PCR reads, yielding one entry per CDR3 protein. Of 300,000 to 500,000 distinct CDR3 sequences in the sample, approximately 15% were seen once.

The chain uses TRBV3-1 and TRBJ2-7; D could derive from TRBD1 or TRBD2 (5 bases each). The sequenced sample was peripheral blood. This receptor was taken from a woman aged 18-29 years with stable Graves' hyperthyroidism. The CDR3 DNA reads TGTGCCAGCAGCCAAAGCCGGGGCATCAACTACGAGCAGTACTTC. The encoded protein is CASSQSRGINYEQYF.